Below are 6 T cell receptor beta chains sequenced from a single sample in a study of OX40 agonist ivuxolimab in advanced cancers. Clones were read by immunoSEQ multiplex PCR, and TCRdb kept only the in-frame ones, dropping some. The sample carries 30,000 to 35,000 clones, about four fifths recorded once. The specimen comprised CD4+ or CD8+ T cells sorted from blood, sampled in a trial of the OX40 agonist ivuxolimab. These receptors came from an adult with an advanced solid tumor such as melanoma, head and neck, liver or kidney cancer.

The rearrangement joins TRBV7-9 to TRBJ2-3; possibly TRBD2 for D (6 bases). The V end was cut by 5 bases, the J end by 2 bases, with 17 bases between. The CDR3 runs to 16 residues. Germline-derived CDR1 and CDR2 are SEHNR and FQNEAQ (reference sequence). DNA for the CDR3: TGTGCCAGCAGCCCTGAGGGGAGGTTCTACACAGATACGCAGTATTTT. Translating gives CASSPEGRFYTDTQYF.

This clone was observed a handful of times. V is TRBV7-9 and J is TRBJ1-6, with a weak D call TRBD1 (5 bases). This CDR3 spans 13 amino acids. Trimming shortened V by 3 bases and J by 14 bases, and 14 bases separated the two germline ends. Germline CDR1 SEHNR, CDR2 FQNEAQ (reference sequence). The CDR3, as DNA: TGTGCCAGCAGCTTTGGTCTCAGGGAGACCCTCCACTTT. This translates into CASSFGLRETLHF. Supplemented by reference TRBV7-9 and TRBJ1-6, the full variable domain reads DTGVSQNPRHKITKRGQNVTFRCDPISEHNRLYWYRQTLGQGPEFLTYFQNEAQLEKSRLLSDRFSAERPKGSFSTLEIQRTEQGDSAMYLCASSFGLRETLHFGNGTRLTVT.

This rearrangement joins TRBV5-1 to TRBJ1-2; D possibly corresponds to TRBD1 (5 bases). Deletions cut 0 bases from V and 4 bases from J, with 7 bases between. Germline V gene sequence: CDR1 SGHRS, CDR2 YFSETQ. The CDR3 has 13 residues. CDR3 in DNA: TGCGCCAGCAGCTTGGACAGGTCCTATGGCTACACCTTC. Protein: CASSLDRSYGYTF.

The chain links TRBV7-6 to TRBJ2-7, with TRBD2 identical over 8 bases. The germline CDR1 and CDR2 sequences are SGHVS and FNYEAQ. The CDR3 extends over 13 amino acids. V lost 5 bases, J lost 3 bases, and 3 bases stayed unmatched. Here the CDR3 reads CASSPGGYYEQYF. CDR3 DNA: TGTGCCAGCAGCCCGGGGGGGTACTACGAGCAGTACTTC. Drawing the rest from reference TRBV7-6 and TRBJ2-7, the complete variable domain is GAGVSQSPRYKVTKRGQDVALRCDPISGHVSLYWYRQALGQGPEFLTYFNYEAQQDKSGLPNDRFSAERPEGSISTLTIQRTEQRDSAMYRCASSPGGYYEQYFGPGTRLTVT.

V usage is TRBV5-4 and J usage is TRBJ1-3; a weak D match, TRBD1 (5 bases). The CDR3 is 16 amino acids. Per germline, CDR1 SGHNT and CDR2 YYREEE (reference sequence). V was clipped by 4 bases and J by 0 bases, with 14 bases between them. CDR3 coding DNA: TGTGCCAGCAGCCTGGGGGTGAGCAGCTCTGGAAACACCATATATTTT. Translated: CASSLGVSSSGNTIYF.

The chain carries TRBV5-1 and TRBJ1-4, with 7 bases lining up with TRBD1. CDR1 is SGHRS, CDR2 YFSETQ, per germline. V lost 2 bases to trimming and J lost 5 bases; unmatched junction nucleotides: 6. The length of the CDR3 is 15 residues. This chain's CDR3 is CASSFTGAANEKLFF. The CDR3 nucleotides read TGCGCCAGCAGCTTTACAGGGGCAGCAAATGAAAAACTGTTTTTT.